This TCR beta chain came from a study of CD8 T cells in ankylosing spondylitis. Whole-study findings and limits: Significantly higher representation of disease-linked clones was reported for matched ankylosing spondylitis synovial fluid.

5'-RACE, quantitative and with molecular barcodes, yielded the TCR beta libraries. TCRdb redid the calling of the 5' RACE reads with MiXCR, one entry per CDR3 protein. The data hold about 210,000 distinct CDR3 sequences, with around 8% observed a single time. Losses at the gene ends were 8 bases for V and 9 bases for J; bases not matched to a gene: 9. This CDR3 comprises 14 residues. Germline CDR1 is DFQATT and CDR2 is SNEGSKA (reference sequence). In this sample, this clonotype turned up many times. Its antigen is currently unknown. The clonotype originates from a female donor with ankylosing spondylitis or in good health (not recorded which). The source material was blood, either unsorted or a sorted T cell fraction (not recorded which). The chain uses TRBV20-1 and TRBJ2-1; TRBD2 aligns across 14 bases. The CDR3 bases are TGCAGTCCTACGGGACTAGCGGGAGTGAGTGAGCAGTTCTTC. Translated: CSPTGLAGVSEQFF.